The 20 T cell receptor beta chains given below trace back to one sample, sequenced in a study of blood T cell repertoires in COVID-19. TCRdb keeps only in-frame clones here, not all; method: immunoSEQ multiplex PCR. The data contain 150,000 to 200,000 clones, roughly 88% of them seen just once; the ten biggest clones take up roughly 9%. The sequencing input was PBMCs or T cells enriched from blood (not recorded which). The receptors were sampled from a woman aged 18 to 35 who had recovered from COVID-19.

The rearrangement uses TRBV6-1 and TRBJ2-3; 11 bases agree with TRBD2. V was pared by 2 bases and J by 1 base, with 8 bases of the junction left unmatched. The germline V gene has CDR1 MNHNS and CDR2 SASEGT. This CDR3 has 18 residues. The CDR3 loop is CASSELLAGGGGTDTQYF. The DNA for the CDR3 is TGTGCCAGCAGTGAATTGTTAGCGGGAGGGGGGGGCACAGATACGCAGTATTTT.

The V call is TRBV27, the J call TRBJ2-3; possible D gene TRBD1, 5 bases. There are 15 residues in the CDR3. Germline-derived CDR1 and CDR2 are MNHEY and SMNVEV (reference sequence). V was shortened by 0 bases and J by 10 bases, with 17 bases between the two germline ends. This CDR3 is CASSLSKVFTGAQYF. In DNA, the CDR3 is TGTGCCAGCAGTTTATCGAAAGTATTCACAGGCGCGCAGTATTTT.

V gene TRBV4-1 combines with J gene TRBJ1-5, with D possibly matching TRBD1 (6 bases). V lost 4 bases to trimming and J lost 3 bases, with 13 bases between them. The CDR3 is 15 residues long. Germline loops: CDR1 MGHRA, CDR2 YSYEKL. Written as DNA, the CDR3 is TGCGCCAGCAGCCTCACAGCAGGGGCCAATCAGCCCCAGCATTTT. Encoded protein: CASSLTAGANQPQHF.

The chain employs TRBV6-5 and TRBJ1-1; D perhaps matches TRBD1 (5 bases). CDR1 is MNHEY and CDR2 is SVGAGI in the germline V gene. CDR3 size: 12 residues. Trimming cost V 6 bases and J 3 bases, with 8 bases left between them. This CDR3 reads CASRGRDTEAFF. DNA for the CDR3: TGTGCCAGCAGGGGGCGTGACACTGAAGCTTTCTTT.

The rearrangement links TRBV14 to TRBJ2-1; 7 nucleotides line up with TRBD2. Trimming removed 4 bases from V and 9 bases from J; junction bases left unmatched: 12. In germline, CDR1 is SGHDN, CDR2 FVKESK. The CDR3 spans 15 residues. The CDR3 loop reads CASSPPPAGRGEQFF. CDR3 nucleotides: TGTGCCAGCAGCCCCCCCCCAGCGGGGAGGGGTGAGCAGTTCTTC.

This chain connects TRBV15 to TRBJ1-2, with 7 positions matching TRBD1. V lost 0 bases and J lost 7; bases outside the gene matches: 2. The length of the CDR3 is 13 residues. CDR1 is LNHNV, CDR2 YYDKDF, per germline (reference sequence). In nucleotides, the CDR3 is TGTGCCACCAGCAGAGACAGGGGGAGTGGCTACACCTTC. It translates to CATSRDRGSGYTF.

This clone was seen more than once but under ten times. V usage is TRBV19 and J usage is TRBJ1-2; D not resolved. The CDR3 is 16 amino acids. Germline V gene data show CDR1 as LNHDA and CDR2 as SQIVND (reference sequence). Trimming shortened V by 0 bases and J by 3 bases, and 14 bases separated the two germline ends. CDR3 protein: CASSIDLTRTHYGYTF. As DNA, the CDR3 is TGTGCCAGTAGTATAGATCTGACCAGGACTCACTATGGCTACACCTTC.

There are a few counts of this clone. The rearrangement links TRBV7-8 to TRBJ2-5; D possibly corresponds to TRBD2 (6 bases). Trimming took off 1 base at V and 1 base at J, with 13 bases between the two ends. This CDR3 region has 16 residues. The V gene's germline CDR1 is SGHVS and CDR2 FQNEAQ. The CDR3 region has the DNA TGTGCCAGCAGCTTAGGTGTCGGGGGAAGCCAAGAGACCCAGTACTTC. It specifies CASSLGVGGSQETQYF.

J is TRBJ1-5 and V is TRBV2; 9 bases are a match to TRBD1. The CDR3 spans 12 residues. Germline V CDR1 and CDR2: SNHLY, FYNNEI. V was clipped by 8 bases and J by 6 bases; unmatched bases: 2. The CDR3 bases are TGTGCCAGCTCGGGACAGGGTCAGCCCCAGCATTTT. It is translated as CASSGQGQPQHF.

This chain links TRBV13 with TRBJ1-2; D is uncertain. V lost 7 bases, J lost 1 base, and 13 bases lay in between. This CDR3 contains 14 residues. CDR1 and CDR2 (germline): PRHDT, FYEKMQ (reference sequence). In nucleotides, the CDR3 is TGTGCCAGCACCACCCGGGGTATTAACTATGGCTACACCTTC. Protein sequence: CASTTRGINYGYTF.

The V gene is TRBV15, the J gene TRBJ2-1; D not resolved. This CDR3 has 17 amino acids. Germline CDR1 and CDR2: LNHNV and YYDKDF (reference sequence). The germline V and J ends were trimmed by 0 bases and 7 bases, with 19 bases remaining between them. CDR3 region: CATSRDSLGHHWNEQFF. The CDR3 nucleotides read TGTGCCACCAGCAGAGATTCCCTGGGCCATCATTGGAATGAGCAGTTCTTC.

V usage is TRBV7-2 and J usage is TRBJ2-3; the D gene is possibly TRBD2 (6 bases). The CDR3 sequence is 16 residues long. V shed 4 bases and J shed 2 bases, with 16 bases lying between them. Germline CDR1 and CDR2: SGHTA and FQGNSA. This CDR3 reads CASSSLANSITDTQYF. The CDR3 DNA is TGTGCCAGCAGCTCCCTAGCGAACTCAATCACAGATACGCAGTATTTT.

V gene TRBV24-1 combines with J gene TRBJ2-2; a possible D gene is TRBD2 (6 bases). V lost 3 bases to trimming and J lost 7 bases, with 17 bases between them. The CDR3 is 16 amino acids. Germline V lookup: CDR1 KGHDR, CDR2 SFDVKD. The CDR3 loop reads CATSDPTSGRGGELFF. The CDR3 DNA reads TGTGCCACCAGTGATCCAACGTCAGGGCGGGGCGGGGAGCTGTTTTTT.

V usage is TRBV28 and J usage is TRBJ2-7, with no clear D. The germline gives CDR1 MDHEN, CDR2 SYDVKM. This CDR3 is 12 amino acids long. Trimming left V 2 bases short and J 3 bases short, with 5 bases between. The CDR3 DNA reads TGTGCCAGCAGTTTAGCGGACTACGAGCAGTACTTC. Its protein product is CASSLADYEQYF.

The genes are TRBV10-3 and TRBJ1-3; the D gene is possibly TRBD1 (5 bases). V lost 6 bases, J lost 3 bases, and 9 bases lay in between. Looked up from germline, CDR1 is ENHRY and CDR2 is SYGVKD. There are 13 residues in the CDR3. CDR3 region: CAISPTDGNTIYF. CDR3 in DNA: TGTGCCATCAGCCCGACAGATGGAAACACCATATATTTT.

This clone was detected only once. V and J are TRBV29-1 and TRBJ1-2; 10 bases are shared with TRBD1. The V and J ends lost 3 bases and 4 bases, in that order; junction bases with no gene match: 5. The CDR3 is 14 amino acids. Germline V gene data show CDR1 as SQVTM and CDR2 as ANQGSEA. CDR3 bases: TGCAGCGTTGACGGAAGGACAGGGGGCTATGGCTACACCTTC. Protein sequence: CSVDGRTGGYGYTF.

The chain combines TRBV12-3 or TRBV12-4 with TRBJ1-4, with 9 bases identical to TRBD1. This CDR3 contains 13 residues. V lost 6 bases, J lost 7 bases, and 3 bases stayed unmatched. In nucleotides, the CDR3 is TGTGCCAGCAGCACAGGGGGCGTTGAAAAACTGTTTTTT. Amino acids: CASSTGGVEKLFF.

The J gene is TRBJ2-7, the V gene TRBV4-1; possible D gene TRBD2, 5 bases. The length of the CDR3 is 13 residues. Germline V CDR1 and CDR2: MGHRA, YSYEKL. V shed 4 bases and J shed 2 bases, with 9 bases lying between them. The CDR3 sequence is CASSPGEPYEQYF. DNA for the CDR3: TGCGCCAGCAGCCCCGGGGAACCCTACGAGCAGTACTTC.

The chain uses TRBV9 and TRBJ2-1; the D is unclear. The length of the CDR3 is 12 residues. Germline loops: CDR1 SGDLS, CDR2 YYNGEE. V gave up 4 bases and J gave up 8 bases, with 10 bases separating them. CDR3 sequence: CASSLGLDEQFF. In nucleotides, the CDR3 is TGTGCCAGCAGCTTAGGATTAGATGAGCAGTTCTTC.

The J gene is TRBJ2-7, the V gene TRBV7-2; D is perhaps TRBD2 (7 bases). Trimming stripped 7 bases from V and 0 bases from J, with 16 bases between. Germline V gene data show CDR1 as SGHTA and CDR2 as FQGNSA. CDR3 length: 15 residues. The CDR3 DNA reads as TGTGCCAGCACCCTAGGGGGGGTTAGCTCCTACGAGCAGTACTTC. Translated, it gives CASTLGGVSSYEQYF.